A single sample gave rise to the 26 T cell receptor beta chains below, sequenced in a study of blood T cell repertoires in COVID-19 (TCRdb year 2020). Libraries were built with the immunoSEQ multiplex PCR assay. TCRdb limited this immuneACCESS table to in-frame rearrangements with V and J called. A share of clones is missing; checked studies link under half to unresolved V genes, and the rest is unexplained. In this sample the table shows some 250,000 clones, more than 80% of which occur a single time. Around 2.2% of the sample belongs to the ten largest clones. The sample was peripheral blood. The receptors were gathered from a man aged 25 to 40 who had recovered from COVID-19.

The chain employs TRBV9 and TRBJ2-3, with TRBD2 matching over 7 bases. The V segment lost 5 bases and the J segment 4 bases; nucleotides outside the gene matches: 10. CDR1 and CDR2 (germline): SGDLS, YYNGEE. The CDR3 has 15 amino acids. The DNA for the CDR3 is TGTGCCAGCAGTCCTGGACTAGATGTCGCAGATACGCAGTATTTT. Translated: CASSPGLDVADTQYF.

This sequence joins TRBV11-2 and TRBJ1-6; weak D call: TRBD1 (5 bases). The germline gives CDR1 SGHAT, CDR2 FQNNGV. This CDR3 is built from 15 residues. Trimming cost V 5 bases and J 6 bases, with 14 bases left between them. The DNA for the CDR3 is TGTGCCAGCAGCCTTGGACACATAGTTAATTCACCCCTCCACTTT. Residues: CASSLGHIVNSPLHF.

This chain joins TRBV5-1 and TRBJ1-1; TRBD1 agrees at 7 bases. The J segment lost 4 bases and the V segment lost 6 bases, leaving 12 bases of the junction unmatched. Germline loops: CDR1 SGHRS, CDR2 YFSETQ. This CDR3 spans 15 amino acids. CDR3 DNA sequence: TGCGCCAGCATCCTACGGACAGGAGGAGCCACTGAAGCTTTCTTT. Amino acid sequence: CASILRTGGATEAFF.

This clone was seen only a few times. The chain combines TRBV5-1 with TRBJ1-3; D ambiguous. V lost 1 base, J lost 2 bases, and 13 bases lay in between. Germline lookup yields CDR1 SGHRS and CDR2 YFSETQ. The CDR3 is 16 residues long. The CDR3 DNA reads TGCGCCAGCAGCTTGTGGGCACTGGAAGCTGGAAACACCATATATTTT. Translated: CASSLWALEAGNTIYF. The full variable domain, completed using reference TRBV5-1 and TRBJ1-3, is KAGVTQTPRYLIKTRGQQVTLSCSPISGHRSVSWYQQTPGQGLQFLFEYFSETQRNKGNFPGRFSGRQFSNSRSEMNVSTLELGDSALYLCASSLWALEAGNTIYFGEGSWLTVV.

The V and J genes are TRBV12-1 and TRBJ1-2; the table's D gene call, TRBD1, was not cross checked with the DNA. TRBV12-1 is assigned pseudogene status. The CDR3 length is 15 residues. In DNA, the CDR3 is TGTGCCAGCAGCCCCGGGACAGGGTTTAGATATGGCTACACCTTC. Translating gives CASSPGTGFRYGYTF.

The chain combines TRBV6-5 with TRBJ1-6; no reliable D call. Germline loops: CDR1 MNHEY, CDR2 SVGAGI. This CDR3 is 15 amino acids long. V gave up 6 bases and J gave up 7 bases, with 16 bases separating them. This CDR3 is CASSYDTGENSPLHF. CDR3 in DNA: TGTGCCAGCAGCTACGACACCGGGGAGAATTCACCCCTCCACTTT.

The V and J genes are TRBV5-4 and TRBJ2-1, with D possibly being TRBD2 (5 bases). Germline V gene sequence: CDR1 SGHNT, CDR2 YYREEE (reference sequence). V gave up 10 bases and J gave up 2 bases, with 16 bases separating them. This CDR3 region has 14 residues. The chain's CDR3 is CAVPAGTTYNEQFF. The CDR3 DNA reads as TGTGCCGTACCCGCGGGCACCACCTACAATGAGCAGTTCTTC.

This chain connects TRBV5-4 to TRBJ2-7; 9 nucleotides agree with TRBD2. Germline loops: CDR1 SGHNT, CDR2 YYREEE (reference sequence). V lost 0 bases, J lost 2 bases, and 3 bases stayed unmatched. The CDR3 spans 15 residues. The CDR3 DNA reads TGTGCCAGCAGCTTGGGCGGGGGGGTAGCCTACGAGCAGTACTTC. It encodes CASSLGGGVAYEQYF.

Comments on this clone: Other DNA sequences in this sample translate to the same CDR3. J is TRBJ1-2 and V is TRBV18; the D gene is possibly TRBD1 (5 bases). Trimming took off 6 bases at V and 2 bases at J, with 10 bases between the two ends. This CDR3 comprises 13 residues. Per germline, CDR1 KGHSH and CDR2 LQKENI. The CDR3 protein is CASSPDRNYGYTF. In DNA form, the CDR3 reads TGTGCCAGCTCCCCAGACAGAAACTATGGCTACACCTTC.

The V gene is TRBV7-8, the J gene TRBJ1-3; D unclear. V lost 1 base and J lost 2, with 9 bases in between. Germline V CDR1 and CDR2: SGHVS, FQNEAQ. The CDR3 runs to 15 residues. Written as DNA, the CDR3 is TGTGCCAGCAGCTTAGATCAGTTCACTGGAAACACCATATATTTT. Its translation is CASSLDQFTGNTIYF. The complete variable domain, with remaining parts taken from reference TRBV7-8 and TRBJ1-3, reads GAGVSQSPRYKVAKRGQDVALRCDPISGHVSLFWYQQALGQGPEFLTYFQNEAQLDKSGLPSDRFFAERPEGSVSTLKIQRTQQEDSAVYLCASSLDQFTGNTIYFGEGSWLTVV.

This chain links TRBV7-2 with TRBJ1-5; TRBD1 matches at 8 bases. V trimming: 5 bases; J trimming: 6 bases; junction bases outside the gene matches: 6. CDR1 and CDR2 from the germline V gene are SGHTA and FQGNSA. There are 14 residues in the CDR3. In DNA form, the CDR3 reads TGTGCCAGCAGCGAAGGGACAGGTGGTCAGCCCCAGCATTTT. Its protein is CASSEGTGGQPQHF.

The chain joins TRBV29-1 to TRBJ1-2; 10 nucleotides align to TRBD1. This CDR3 is built from 14 residues. Germline V lookup: CDR1 SQVTM, CDR2 ANQGSEA. Trimming cost V 4 bases and J 3 bases; bases outside gene matches: 5. The CDR3 reads CSVVQDRGYYGYTF. CDR3 DNA: TGCAGCGTTGTTCAGGACAGGGGGTACTATGGCTACACCTTC. The complete variable domain, with remaining parts taken from reference TRBV29-1 and TRBJ1-2, reads SAVISQKPSRDICQRGTSLTIQCQVDSQVTMMFWYRQQPGQSLTLIATANQGSEATYESGFVIDKFPISRPNLTFSTLTVSNMSPEDSSIYLCSVVQDRGYYGYTFGSGTRLTVV.

CDR3 amino acids: CASSFQTGYEQYF. The DNA of the CDR3 is TGTGCCAGCAGCTTTCAGACAGGGTACGAGCAGTACTTC. This chain uses TRBV13 with TRBJ2-7; TRBD1 matches at 7 bases. CDR3 size: 13 residues. Germline CDR1 is PRHDT and CDR2 is FYEKMQ (reference sequence). J was trimmed by 4 bases and V by 3 bases; bases with no gene match: 3.

The chain uses TRBV4-1 and TRBJ2-2, with 8 bases lining up with TRBD1. This CDR3 has 17 residues. Germline V gives CDR1 MGHRA, CDR2 YSYEKL. V lost 2 bases, J lost 1 base, and 6 bases stayed unmatched. The CDR3 DNA sequence: TGCGCCAGCAGCCAACGTCCCGGACAGGGGAACACCGGGGAGCTGTTTTTT. Protein product: CASSQRPGQGNTGELFF.

The chain has TRBV5-4 and TRBJ1-1; TRBD1 matches 7 bases. CDR3 size: 15 residues. Germline V gene sequence: CDR1 SGHNT, CDR2 YYREEE (reference sequence). V shed 4 bases, J shed 5 bases, and the junction held 11 bases outside the gene matches. The CDR3 DNA reads TGTGCCAGCAGCGGCCATGTACAGGGGACGACTGAAGCTTTCTTT. This codes for CASSGHVQGTTEAFF.

Points on this clone: Different DNA sequences within this sample yield the same CDR3. The V gene is TRBV5-6, the J gene TRBJ1-3, with no clear D. Germline V CDR1 and CDR2: SGHDT, YYEEEE. The CDR3 spans 16 residues. Trimming cost V 0 bases and J 0 bases, with 10 bases left between them. The DNA for the CDR3 is TGTGCCAGCAGCTTGGTAGCCGGCGCCTCTGGAAACACCATATATTTT. It yields the protein CASSLVAGASGNTIYF.

This CDR3 reads CASRDSAQLYGYTF. For the CDR3, the DNA is TGCGCCAGCAGGGACTCCGCGCAGCTCTATGGCTACACCTTC. The chain employs TRBV10-2 and TRBJ1-2; D is uncertain. With 6 bases removed from V and 4 bases from J, the gap between germline ends came to 15 bases. The length of the CDR3 is 14 residues. Germline CDR1 is WSHSY and CDR2 is SAAADI.

The chain employs TRBV5-1 and TRBJ2-7; D is perhaps TRBD1 (6 bases). V lost 3 bases and J lost 3, with 19 bases in between. The CDR3 has 16 amino acids. Per germline, CDR1 SGHRS and CDR2 YFSETQ. CDR3 DNA: TGCGCCAGCAGCTCAATACAGGGCCCCCATGTCTACGAGCAGTACTTC. Residues: CASSSIQGPHVYEQYF.

Only a few counts were recorded for this clone. This CDR3 is CASSYSAGGDLSSYNEQFF. CDR3 in DNA: TGTGCCAGCAGTTACTCGGCAGGGGGTGACTTAAGCTCCTACAATGAGCAGTTCTTC. The chain combines TRBV6-2 or TRBV6-3 with TRBJ2-1; 7 nucleotides align to TRBD1. Germline CDR1 is MNHEY and CDR2 is SVGEGT. The ends lost 0 bases at V and 0 bases at J; junction bases unmatched: 11. CDR3 size: 19 residues.

This clone was counted a few times. The chain employs TRBV10-3 and TRBJ1-1, with D perhaps matching TRBD1 (6 bases). Between the trimmed V and J ends, which lost 0 bases and 4 bases, there was a span of 12 bases. In germline, CDR1 is ENHRY, CDR2 SYGVKD. This CDR3 has 15 amino acids. The DNA of the CDR3 is TGTGCCATCAGTGAGTCTCTTTCAGGGGCCACTGAAGCTTTCTTT. Translation: CAISESLSGATEAFF.

The chain has TRBV3-1 (or the pseudogene TRBV3-2) and TRBJ1-3; D is possibly TRBD1 (5 bases). The germline V and J ends were trimmed by 1 base and 6 bases, with 7 bases remaining between them. There are 13 residues in the CDR3. The germline V gene encodes CDR1 LGHDT and CDR2 YNNKEL (reference sequence). This chain's CDR3 is CASSQGTQNTIYF. CDR3 DNA: TGTGCCAGCAGCCAAGGGACACAAAACACCATATATTTT.

This rearrangement joins TRBV7-8 to TRBJ2-7, with 7 bases fitting TRBD1. Per germline, CDR1 SGHVS and CDR2 FQNEAQ. The V segment lost 5 bases and the J segment 3 bases; nucleotides outside the gene matches: 4. The CDR3 is 13 amino acids. In DNA form, the CDR3 reads TGTGCCAGCAGCCCGGGGACAGTCTACGAGCAGTACTTC. Protein: CASSPGTVYEQYF.

The rearrangement links TRBV6-4 to TRBJ2-2; D uncertain. Between the trimmed V and J ends, which lost 2 bases and 4 bases, there was a span of 5 bases. Germline lookup yields CDR1 MRHNA and CDR2 SNTAGT. The CDR3 contains 13 residues. The CDR3 sequence is CASSDLATGELFF. The CDR3 coding sequence is TGTGCCAGCAGTGACCTGGCCACCGGGGAGCTGTTTTTT.

The chain employs TRBV6-5 and TRBJ1-6; 8 bases map to TRBD1. Germline V CDR1 and CDR2: MNHEY, SVGAGI. V shed 4 bases and J 5 bases; nucleotides not matched to a gene: 4. The CDR3 covers 15 residues. The CDR3 DNA reads as TGTGCCAGCAGTTGGACAGGGAGAGATAATTCACCCCTCCACTTT. Its protein is CASSWTGRDNSPLHF.

The genes are TRBV27 and TRBJ1-1, with D unresolved. The CDR3 has 13 amino acids. Germline values: CDR1 MNHEY, CDR2 SMNVEV (reference sequence). V was shortened by 6 bases and J by 1 base, with 9 bases between the two germline ends. In DNA form, the CDR3 reads TGTGCCAGCAGCCCGAGTGCGAACACTGAAGCTTTCTTT. The encoded protein is CASSPSANTEAFF.

The rearrangement uses TRBV10-1 and TRBJ2-7, with 9 bases that match TRBD1. V gave up 0 bases and J gave up 3 bases; unmatched junction bases: 6. Germline lookup yields CDR1 WNHNN and CDR2 SYGVQD (reference sequence). The CDR3 totals 16 residues. The chain's CDR3 is CASSESGTGKYYEQYF. For the CDR3, the DNA is TGCGCCAGCAGTGAGTCGGGGACAGGGAAATACTACGAGCAGTACTTC.